This record covers a single T cell receptor (beta chain). Original methodology: Reference gene primer amplification in the assay estimated nucleated cell counts. Clones were read by immunoSEQ multiplex PCR, and TCRdb kept only the in-frame ones, dropping some. V, J and clone size reflect that table, while D and trimming were determined from the DNA. The sample contains some 250,000 clones, around four fifths of which appear only once. This sample is part of a study of blood T cell repertoires in COVID-19. About the research overall: T cells, B-cell-depleted T cells, or PBMCs supplied cDNA or gDNA.

Per germline, CDR1 SGHTA and CDR2 FQGNSA. The CDR3 runs to 16 residues. Trimming stripped 2 bases from V and 7 bases from J, with 17 bases between. V and J are TRBV7-2 and TRBJ1-4; D remains unclear. The TCR sequence derives from a man younger than 40 who had recovered from COVID-19. The specimen sequenced was peripheral blood. The CDR3 DNA sequence: TGTGCCAGCAGCTTATTTGGCTCAGGAATGGGTGAAAAACTGTTTTTT. This gives the protein CASSLFGSGMGEKLFF. The full variable domain, completed using reference TRBV7-2 and TRBJ1-4, is GAGVSQSPSNKVTEKGKDVELRCDPISGHTALYWYRQSLGQGLEFLIYFQGNSAPDKSGLPSDRFSAERTGGSVSTLTIQRTQQEDSAVYLCASSLFGSGMGEKLFFGSGTQLSVL.